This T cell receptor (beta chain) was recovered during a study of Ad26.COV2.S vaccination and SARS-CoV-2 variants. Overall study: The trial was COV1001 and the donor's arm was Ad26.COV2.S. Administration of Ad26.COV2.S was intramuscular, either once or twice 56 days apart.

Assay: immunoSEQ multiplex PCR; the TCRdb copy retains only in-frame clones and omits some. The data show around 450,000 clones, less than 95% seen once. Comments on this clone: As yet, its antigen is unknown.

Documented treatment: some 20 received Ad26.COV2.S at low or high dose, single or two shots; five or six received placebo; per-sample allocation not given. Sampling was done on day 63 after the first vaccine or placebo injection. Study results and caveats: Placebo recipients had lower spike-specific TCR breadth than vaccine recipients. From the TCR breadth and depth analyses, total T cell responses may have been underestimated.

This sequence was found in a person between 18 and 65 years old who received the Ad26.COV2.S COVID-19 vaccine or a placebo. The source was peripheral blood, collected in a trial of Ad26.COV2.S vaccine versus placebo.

The CDR3 spells CASSPEGFGNQPQHF. The CDR3 DNA follows: TGTGCCAGCTCACCGGAGGGGTTTGGCAATCAGCCCCAGCATTTT. V is TRBV18 and J is TRBJ1-5, with D tentatively TRBD1 (5 bases). This CDR3 is 15 amino acids long. The germline gives CDR1 KGHSH, CDR2 LQKENI. V was pared by 3 bases and J by 2 bases, with 11 bases between.